This TCR beta chain was sequenced during a study of response to subunit inactivated influenza vaccine (dated by TCRdb to 2017 to 2018). Turning to the overall study: To follow how T cells responded to a trivalent subunit inactivated influenza vaccine, the researchers relied on deep quantitative profiling of the T cell receptor repertoire.

V gives up 4 bases and J gives up 3 bases, and the segment between their germline ends measures 19 bases. Including the terminal cysteine and phenylalanine, the CDR3 comprises 16 residues. Of all the DNA, just the CDR3 is kept, 48 bases in frame from base 1. Taken from the germline V gene, the CDR1 and CDR2 loops are SGHRS and YFSETQ. In regard to this clonotype: Its antigen specificity is not known. Nothing much larger sits one base from this clone, and base qualities are not available.

The method behind the library was RT-PCR. The run used an Illumina HiSeq 2500. In-frame beta chains were kept once TCRdb had trimmed the public reads at Q25 with fastp and called clones with MiXCR. Rows matching on CDR3 protein sequence are summarized as one entry with the most common DNA and genes. Present in this sample are about 650,000 distinct CDR3 sequences, about 15% of which were seen just once. In total, the top ten clones hold 7.6% of the sample. Broad study findings and their caveats: The authors suggested that each seasonal influenza vaccination may recruit only a limited number of new T cells.

The sequence is built from TRBV5-1 and TRBJ1-2; TRBD1 is a weak D gene call, 6 bases matching. This TCR was sampled from a man aged 45-60 years who received an inactivated influenza vaccine. Donor details come from another sample of the same person, matched by shared clones. This sample comprised PBMCs from blood, obtained about 14 days before vaccination. The CDR3 region: CASSTTTPGVDYGYTF. At the DNA level, the sequence is TGCGCCAGCAGCACGACGACCCCAGGGGTGGACTATGGCTACACCTTC.